These T cell receptor beta chains were read from a single sample in a study of blood T cell repertoires in COVID-19. The method was immunoSEQ multiplex PCR; TCRdb's version includes in-frame clones alone and lacks a portion of them. The table records under 450,000 clones, more than 85% of them present only once. Sequencing input: PBMCs or T cells enriched from blood (not recorded which). The source is a woman aged 40 to 50 who had been exposed to COVID-19. Each CDR3 is given with its conserved first and last residue. Each record gives: V gene, D gene, clone size, J gene, CDR3 protein, CDR3 DNA. The D gene is left open where the match is weak. Expanded clones get a size class; other rows say once, few or many, or leave the size out.

V: TRBV18
D: TRBD2
size: -
J: TRBJ2-7
CDR3: CASSPLSPSGSPYEQYF
DNA: TGTGCCAGCTCACCCCTCTCTCCTAGCGGGTCTCCCTACGAGCAGTACTTC

V: TRBV3-1/TRBV3-2
D: -
size: -
J: TRBJ2-7
CDR3: CASSQEGARFYEQYF
DNA: TGTGCCAGCAGCCAAGAGGGGGCTCGATTCTACGAGCAGTACTTC

V: TRBV27
D: -
size: -
J: TRBJ1-1
CDR3: CASSPSSNGDAFF
DNA: TGTGCCAGCAGTCCCTCCTCAAACGGAGACGCTTTCTTT

V: TRBV27
D: -
size: few
J: TRBJ2-7
CDR3: CASSLLGGLGEQYF
DNA: TGTGCCAGCAGCCTACTAGGGGGTTTGGGGGAGCAGTACTTC

V: TRBV19
D: TRBD1
size: -
J: TRBJ1-5
CDR3: CASRMQSQGSNQPQHF
DNA: TGTGCCAGTAGGATGCAATCACAGGGGAGCAATCAGCCCCAGCATTTT

V: TRBV10-2
D: TRBD2
size: -
J: TRBJ2-7
CDR3: CASSSGTSYYEQYF
DNA: TGCGCCAGCAGCTCCGGGACTAGTTACTACGAGCAGTACTTC

V: TRBV18
D: -
size: -
J: TRBJ1-1
CDR3: CASATSLTNTEAFF
DNA: TGTGCCAGCGCTACGAGCCTTACTAACACTGAAGCTTTCTTT

V: TRBV27
D: -
size: -
J: TRBJ2-5
CDR3: CASRFSSHQETQYF
DNA: TGTGCCAGCAGGTTTAGTAGTCATCAAGAGACCCAGTACTTC

V: TRBV12-3/TRBV12-4
D: -
size: -
J: TRBJ1-2
CDR3: CASSPRGKNGYTF
DNA: TGTGCCAGCAGTCCCCGGGGGAAGAATGGCTACACCTTC

V: TRBV7-2
D: -
size: -
J: TRBJ1-1
CDR3: CASSLKGDTEAFF
DNA: TGTGCCAGCAGCTTAAAAGGGGACACTGAAGCTTTCTTT

V: TRBV11-3
D: -
size: -
J: TRBJ1-1
CDR3: CASSPSTVTNTEAFF
DNA: TGTGCCAGCAGCCCGAGCACAGTAACGAACACTGAAGCTTTCTTT

V: TRBV19
D: TRBD1
size: -
J: TRBJ1-1
CDR3: CASSRTGRFTEAFF
DNA: TGTGCCAGTAGCCGGACAGGGAGGTTCACTGAAGCTTTCTTT

V: TRBV2
D: -
size: -
J: TRBJ2-5
CDR3: CASSPGVRETQYF
DNA: TGTGCCAGCAGTCCGGGGGTGAGGGAGACCCAGTACTTC

V: TRBV5-4
D: -
size: -
J: TRBJ1-1
CDR3: CASSLATAMNTEAFF
DNA: TGTGCCAGCAGCTTGGCCACAGCCATGAACACTGAAGCTTTCTTT

V: TRBV2
D: TRBD1
size: -
J: TRBJ1-5
CDR3: CASSYDRGSNQPQHF
DNA: TGTGCCAGCAGTTATGACAGGGGAAGCAATCAGCCCCAGCATTTT

V: TRBV7-2
D: TRBD2
size: -
J: TRBJ2-3
CDR3: CASSLFLAVTDTQYF
DNA: TGTGCCAGCAGCTTATTTCTAGCGGTCACAGATACGCAGTATTTT

V: TRBV2
D: TRBD1
size: -
J: TRBJ2-7
CDR3: CASGGQELSSYEQYF
DNA: TGTGCCAGTGGAGGACAGGAACTTTCCTCCTACGAGCAGTACTTC